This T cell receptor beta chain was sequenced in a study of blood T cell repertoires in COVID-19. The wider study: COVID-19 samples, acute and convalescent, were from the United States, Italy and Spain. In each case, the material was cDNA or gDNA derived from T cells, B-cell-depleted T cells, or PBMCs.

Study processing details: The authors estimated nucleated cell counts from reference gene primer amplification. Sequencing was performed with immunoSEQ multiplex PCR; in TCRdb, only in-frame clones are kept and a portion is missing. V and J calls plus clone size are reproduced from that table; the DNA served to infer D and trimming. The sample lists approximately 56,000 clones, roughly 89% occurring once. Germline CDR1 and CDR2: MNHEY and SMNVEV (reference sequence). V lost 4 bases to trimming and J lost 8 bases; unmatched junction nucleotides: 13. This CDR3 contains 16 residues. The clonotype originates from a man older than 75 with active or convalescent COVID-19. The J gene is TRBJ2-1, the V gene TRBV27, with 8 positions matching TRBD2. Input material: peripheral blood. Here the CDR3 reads CASSSPGRGAGDEQFF. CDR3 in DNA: TGTGCCAGCAGTTCCCCCGGGCGGGGGGCCGGGGATGAGCAGTTCTTC.